This note documents a single T cell receptor beta chain sequence. Its antigen is as yet unknown. Preparation of TRB cDNA libraries relied on 5' RACE carrying UMI labels. TCRdb re-analyzed the 5' RACE reads; it lists each CDR3 protein once, without DNA. This table lists about 24,000 distinct CDR3 sequences. With more than 250,000 cells each, the CD8+ T cell subsets were individually sorted in triplicate. The data were obtained in a study of CXCR3-negative and CXCR3-positive naive CD8 T cells. Study results and limitations: The study found comparably high diversity in both naive subsets and much lower diversity in memory CD8+ cells. After cryopreservation, CXCR3 expression dropped partially; most assays used fresh PBMCs.

The V gene's germline CDR1 is SQVTM and CDR2 ANQGSEA. The CDR3 length is 14 residues. The TCR was taken from a human donor in good health. Some clones in this sample may be carry-over from other donors' samples. Specimen: naive CXCR3- CD8+ T cells from blood. The subset here: CD45RO-CCR7+CD27+CD95- naive CD8+ T cells lacking CXCR3 (TNR3-). J is TRBJ2-2 and V is TRBV29-1; the D gene TCRdb calls, TRBD2, cannot be checked with no DNA. The CDR3 region is CSVEKRADTGELFF.